These T cell receptor beta chains were read from a single sample in a study of beta chain features in type 1 diabetes. Clones were sequenced by immunoSEQ multiplex PCR, and TCRdb holds only the in-frame ones, with some missing. Here the sample spans around 310,000 clones, roughly 14% being singletons. The sample consisted of naive CD4+ T cells from blood. These receptors were obtained from a woman aged 18-35 years with type 1 diabetes. Each CDR3 is given with its conserved first and last residue. The D gene is left open where the match is weak. A row's size may be missing; if present it is once, few, many or a size class.

size	D	V	J	DNA	CDR3
NA	NA	TRBV2	TRBJ2-3	TGTGCCAGCCGGTGGGCGAGCGGAAGGATAGATACGCAGTATTTT	CASRWASGRIDTQYF
NA	NA	TRBV30	TRBJ2-2	TGTTCAGGGGGGTACACCGGGGAGCTGTTTTTT	CSGGYTGELFF
few	TRBD2	TRBV30	TRBJ2-1	TGTGCCTGGAGACCATCACTAGCGGGAGGGGTCAATGAGCAGTTCTTC	CAWRPSLAGGVNEQFF
NA	TRBD2	TRBV27	TRBJ2-1	TGTGCCAGCAGTTCACCCGTTAGCGGGAGGATCAATGAGCAGTTCTTC	CASSSPVSGRINEQFF
few	TRBD2	TRBV7-9	TRBJ2-3	TGTGCCAGCAGCTTAGGCGGGACTAGCGGCACAGATACGCAGTATTTT	CASSLGGTSGTDTQYF
NA	NA	TRBV5-4	TRBJ2-1	TGTGCCAGCAGCTTAGCGGCGGCCTTTTACAATGAGCAGTTCTTC	CASSLAAAFYNEQFF
NA	NA	TRBV29-1	TRBJ1-2	TGCAGCGTTGAGAAAACTCCGGCAGGGGCGCACGATGGCTACACCTTC	CSVEKTPAGAHDGYTF
NA	TRBD1	TRBV19	TRBJ2-7	TGTGCCAGTAGTACCCGGGACAGGGGCAACGAGCAGTACTTC	CASSTRDRGNEQYF
few	TRBD1	TRBV29-1	TRBJ2-3	TGCAGCGCCCTCACAGGGGGCTACACAGATACGCAGTATTTT	CSALTGGYTDTQYF
few	TRBD2	TRBV18	TRBJ2-7	TGTGCCAGCTCACCCGGGACTAGCGGGTCCTACGAGCAGTACTTC	CASSPGTSGSYEQYF
NA	TRBD2	TRBV11-2	TRBJ2-7	TGTGCCAGCAGCTCCGTGGCGGGAGCGGGCGAGCAGTACTTC	CASSSVAGAGEQYF
NA	TRBD2	TRBV29-1	TRBJ2-1	TGCAGCGGCGAGCGGGAGGGCCATACTGAGCAGTTCTTC	CSGEREGHTEQFF
few	NA	TRBV9	TRBJ2-1	TGTGCCAGCAGCGCCGCAGGAGGGCTCTACAATGAGCAGTTCTTC	CASSAAGGLYNEQFF
NA	NA	TRBV6-5	TRBJ2-7	TGTGCCAGCAACCCTCGGACTCCCACCCGTTACGAGCAGTACTTC	CASNPRTPTRYEQYF
NA	TRBD2	TRBV2	TRBJ2-1	TGTGCCAGCAGGGGAGCGGGAGCGTACAATGAGCAGTTCTTC	CASRGAGAYNEQFF
few	TRBD2	TRBV4-1	TRBJ2-1	TGCGCCAGCAGCCGTTCCCGACTAGCGGGCAACTACAATGAGCAGTTCTTC	CASSRSRLAGNYNEQFF
NA	NA	TRBV4-3	TRBJ1-1	TGCGCCAGCACCCCTTACCCGCTCGGACAGCAGAACACTGAAGCTTTCTTT	CASTPYPLGQQNTEAFF
NA	TRBD1	TRBV7-2	TRBJ2-1	TGTGCCAGCAGCCTCCAGCACGGGACAGGGTTATACAATGAGCAGTTCTTC	CASSLQHGTGLYNEQFF
few	NA	TRBV7-6	TRBJ2-3	TGTGCCAGCAGCTTCATTGGGTGGGAGAAGGGCACAGATACGCAGTATTTT	CASSFIGWEKGTDTQYF
few	TRBD1	TRBV15	TRBJ1-2	TGTGCCACCAGCGGACAGGGGACAGCTAACTATGGCTACACCTTC	CATSGQGTANYGYTF
NA	NA	TRBV5-4	TRBJ2-2	TGTGCCAGCATTAACCGGGAGAGCGGGGAGCTGTTTTTT	CASINRESGELFF
few	TRBD2	TRBV19	TRBJ2-3	TGTGCCAGCGCGGACGGCGGGCTAGCGGGAGCAGATACGCAGTATTTT	CASADGGLAGADTQYF
few	TRBD1	TRBV5-1	TRBJ2-3	TGCGCCAGCAGGGACAGGGCGAGGGCAGATACGCAGTATTTT	CASRDRARADTQYF
NA	TRBD1	TRBV7-2	TRBJ2-1	TGTGCCAGCAGCTTACCCTTAGGGACAGGGGGCTACAATGAGCAGTTCTTC	CASSLPLGTGGYNEQFF
few	NA	TRBV7-2	TRBJ2-1	TGTGCCAGCAGCTTTGCGTTGCGGCCGGGTGAGCAGTTCTTC	CASSFALRPGEQFF
few	NA	TRBV28	TRBJ1-4	TGTGCCACTAAGTTCCGGGAAGGTGGAGAAAAACTGTTTTTT	CATKFREGGEKLFF
few	NA	TRBV30	TRBJ1-5	TGTGCCTGGAGTTTTTCAGGGTCGGGGCCCCAGCATTTT	CAWSFSGSGPQHF
few	NA	TRBV30	TRBJ2-2	TGTGCCTGGAGTGTTAAGAACACCGGGGAGCTGTTTTTT	CAWSVKNTGELFF
few	TRBD1	TRBV7-8	TRBJ2-3	TGTGCCAGCAGCTTAAGAGGACAGGGGATCACAGATACGCAGTATTTT	CASSLRGQGITDTQYF
NA	NA	TRBV7-9	TRBJ1-2	TGTGCCAGCAGCGCGGAGGGGGGGGCCTTCGATGGCTACACCTTC	CASSAEGGAFDGYTF
NA	TRBD1	TRBV4-2	TRBJ1-5	TGTGCCAGCAGCCAAGAACGGGACAGGGGCCAGCCCCAGCATTTT	CASSQERDRGQPQHF
few	NA	TRBV30	TRBJ1-3	TGTGCCTGGAGTGTACTCCCCCGGGGTTATGGAAACACCATATATTTT	CAWSVLPRGYGNTIYF
NA	TRBD1	TRBV7-9	TRBJ1-2	TGTGCCAGCAGCTTCGGACAGGGAGGCGGCTACACCTTC	CASSFGQGGGYTF
NA	TRBD1	TRBV2	TRBJ1-4	TGTGCCAGCAGTGGTCAGGGGGTGCGTGAAAAACTGTTTTTT	CASSGQGVREKLFF
NA	NA	TRBV5-4	TRBJ2-1	TGTGCCAGCGGGGCAGGGGCGAGCTCCTACAATGAGCAGTTCTTC	CASGAGASSYNEQFF
few	TRBD1	TRBV28	TRBJ2-7	TGTGCCAGCAGGCGGGACGGGACAGGGACGCCCGAGCAGTACTTC	CASRRDGTGTPEQYF
few	TRBD1	TRBV4-3	TRBJ1-1	TGCGCCAGCAGCCCCTACGACAGGGGCCCCTTGAACACTGAAGCTTTCTTT	CASSPYDRGPLNTEAFF
NA	TRBD2	TRBV4-1	TRBJ2-5	TGCGCCAGCAGCCAGGGAGCGGGGGGCCAAGAGACCCAGTACTTC	CASSQGAGGQETQYF
NA	NA	TRBV4-1	TRBJ1-1	TGCGCCAGCAGCCAAGTAAGGGCAGGGCTTACGAACACTGAAGCTTTCTTT	CASSQVRAGLTNTEAFF
NA	NA	TRBV11-2	TRBJ1-1	TGTGCCAGCAGCTCGCGGGCCTACACTGAAGCTTTCTTT	CASSSRAYTEAFF
NA	NA	TRBV7-2	TRBJ1-1	TGTGCCAGCAGCTTATCCGGGTGGGACACTGAAGCTTTCTTT	CASSLSGWDTEAFF
few	NA	TRBV21-1	TRBJ2-1	TGTGCCAGCAGCAAAGGGGCCTTTGGGACTAGCGGGAGTGGAGAGCAGTTCTTC	CASSKGAFGTSGSGEQFF
few	TRBD1	TRBV7-9	TRBJ1-5	TGTGCCAGCAGCTCGACACGGACAGGGGGCGAACAGCCCCAGCATTTT	CASSSTRTGGEQPQHF
few	TRBD1	TRBV28	TRBJ1-2	TGTGCCAGCAGTTCACAGGGGGGAGGTTATGGCTACACCTTC	CASSSQGGGYGYTF
few	TRBD1	TRBV2	TRBJ2-7	TGTGCCAGCAGTGACGGACAGGGTGACGAGCAGTACTTC	CASSDGQGDEQYF
few	TRBD2	TRBV4-3	TRBJ2-7	TGCGCCAGCAGCCCCTGGACTAGCGGGAGAAGCGAGCAGTACTTC	CASSPWTSGRSEQYF
once	TRBD1	TRBV7-9	TRBJ1-2	TGTGCCAGCAGCCCCCGGACAGGGGTATTCAACTATGGCTACACCTTC	CASSPRTGVFNYGYTF
NA	NA	TRBV30	TRBJ2-1	TGTGCCTGGAGCGGGGGCGGGAGCTCCAATGAGCAGTTCTTC	CAWSGGGSSNEQFF
few	NA	TRBV14	TRBJ2-1	TGTGCCAGCAGCCAAGACAGGGACAACGAGCAGTTCTTC	CASSQDRDNEQFF
NA	NA	TRBV30	TRBJ2-5	TGTGCCTGGACGAGACAGCCAAGCCAAGAGACCCAGTACTTC	CAWTRQPSQETQYF
NA	NA	TRBV21-1	TRBJ1-1	TGTGCCAGCAGCAAAGGCGGTGCAGGGTCCACTGAAGCTTTCTTT	CASSKGGAGSTEAFF
few	TRBD2	TRBV2	TRBJ2-3	TGTGCCAGCAGGGATGCGGAGCGGGGCCGCACAGATACGCAGTATTTT	CASRDAERGRTDTQYF
NA	TRBD1	TRBV14	TRBJ2-7	TGTGCCAGCAGCCAATTAACAGGACAGGGGGGCGAGCAGTACTTC	CASSQLTGQGGEQYF
NA	NA	TRBV27	TRBJ1-1	TGTGCCAGCAGTTTGTCCAGGAACACTGAAGCTTTCTTT	CASSLSRNTEAFF
few	TRBD2	TRBV7-2	TRBJ2-7	TGTGCCAGCAGCTTAGGGACTAGCGGAAGCGAGCAGTACTTC	CASSLGTSGSEQYF
NA	NA	TRBV5-1	TRBJ2-7	TGCGCCAGCAACCCGGGAGAACAGCTTTACGAGCAGTACTTC	CASNPGEQLYEQYF
NA	NA	TRBV5-1	TRBJ2-1	TGCGCCAGCAGCTTGGCCGGTAGCGGCCCCTACAATGAGCAGTTCTTC	CASSLAGSGPYNEQFF
few	NA	TRBV5-6	TRBJ2-1	TGTGCCAGCAGCTTGTTCGATCCAGGCAAGGAGGATGAGCAGTTCTTC	CASSLFDPGKEDEQFF
NA	NA	TRBV5-4	TRBJ1-1	TGTGCCAGCAGCTTGGGGAGTCCTACCATGAACACTGAAGCTTTCTTT	CASSLGSPTMNTEAFF